One sample yielded the 18 T cell receptor beta chains listed below, sequenced in a study of blood T cell repertoires in COVID-19 (TCRdb year 2020). The library was prepared using the immunoSEQ multiplex PCR assay. The clones in this table, taken by TCRdb from immuneACCESS, are in-frame only. Not every clone is retained; where verified, under half of the shortfall comes from an unresolved V gene, and the cause of the rest is unknown. The table for this sample lists a few hundred thousand clones; roughly 84% of them were counted only once. The ten largest account for 5.5% to 7.5% of the sample. The sequenced material came from PBMCs or T cells enriched from blood (not recorded which). These receptors all come from a woman aged 40 to 55 who had recovered from COVID-19.

This chain links TRBV3-1 (or the pseudogene TRBV3-2) with TRBJ2-1, with D hard to call. Trimming took off 3 bases at V and 4 bases at J, with 10 bases between the two ends. In germline, CDR1 is LGHDT, CDR2 YNNKEL (reference sequence). The length of the CDR3 is 14 residues. The CDR3: CASSHGSLYNEQFF. The CDR3 DNA sequence: TGTGCCAGCAGCCACGGTTCGTTGTACAATGAGCAGTTCTTC.

The chain couples TRBV11-2 to TRBJ2-2, with D possibly TRBD1 on 5 matching bases. Germline V gene data show CDR1 as SGHAT and CDR2 as FQNNGV. Trimming pared 6 bases from V and 5 bases from J, leaving 16 bases between. The length of the CDR3 is 15 residues. In DNA, the CDR3 is TGTGCCAGCAGTCCTACACACAGGAGTACCGGGGAGCTGTTTTTT. Its translation: CASSPTHRSTGELFF. Full variable domain (remainder filled in from reference TRBV11-2 and TRBJ2-2): EAGVAQSPRYKIIEKRQSVAFWCNPISGHATLYWYQQILGQGPKLLIQFQNNGVVDDSQLPKDRFSAERLKGVDSTLKIQPAKLEDSAVYLCASSPTHRSTGELFFGEGSRLTVL.

This chain links TRBV19 with TRBJ1-3; maybe TRBD1 (5 bases). V was cut by 1 base and J by 5 bases, with 15 bases left in between. Germline V gives CDR1 LNHDA, CDR2 SQIVND (reference sequence). The CDR3 has 16 amino acids. The CDR3 region is CASSIVLGGTRNTIYF. Written as DNA, the CDR3 is TGTGCCAGTAGTATAGTATTGGGCGGGACTCGAAACACCATATATTTT.

The CDR3 here is CASSFGNRGRRETQYF. CDR3 coding DNA: TGTGCCAGCAGTTTCGGTAACAGGGGGCGGAGGGAGACCCAGTACTTC. The rearrangement links TRBV28 to TRBJ2-5; 9 bases match TRBD1. The CDR3 covers 16 residues. CDR1 MDHEN and CDR2 SYDVKM come from the germline V gene. Trimming cost V 3 bases and J 5 bases; bases outside gene matches: 10.

V is TRBV7-6 and J is TRBJ2-6; unclear D gene. CDR3 size: 15 residues. The V end was cut by 5 bases, the J end by 4 bases, with 12 bases between. Germline loops: CDR1 SGHVS, CDR2 FNYEAQ. The CDR3 protein is CASSPVRIGANVLTF. CDR3 coding DNA: TGTGCCAGCAGCCCGGTTCGTATCGGGGCCAACGTCCTGACTTTC.

This chain uses TRBV7-9 with TRBJ1-2; 10 bases agree with TRBD1. V was pared by 4 bases and J by 2 bases, with 7 bases of the junction left unmatched. The CDR3 is 16 residues long. Germline CDR1 reads SEHNR; CDR2 reads FQNEAQ (reference sequence). As DNA, the CDR3 is TGTGCCAGCAGCTATACCGGGACAGGGGCGAACTATGGCTACACCTTC. Its translation: CASSYTGTGANYGYTF.

This chain joins TRBV5-1 and TRBJ1-2, with no clear D. The V end lost 3 bases, the J end lost 0 bases, and 9 bases lay between the germline ends. CDR1 is SGHRS, CDR2 YFSETQ, per germline. CDR3 length: 14 residues. The CDR3 DNA reads as TGCGCCAGCAGCTCCCTGGCAGCTAACTATGGCTACACCTTC. Translation: CASSSLAANYGYTF.

The chain links TRBV28 to TRBJ2-1; weak D call: TRBD1 (5 bases). The CDR3 has 13 amino acids. Per the germline V gene, CDR1 is MDHEN and CDR2 is SYDVKM. V lost 1 base, J lost 10 bases, and 11 bases lay in between. This CDR3 reads CASSLSPQVEQFF. In DNA form, the CDR3 reads TGTGCCAGCAGTTTATCCCCACAGGTGGAGCAGTTCTTC.

The chain is built from TRBV5-4 and TRBJ2-5; no firm D call. This CDR3 is 12 amino acids long. V was pared by 2 bases and J by 9 bases, with 11 bases between. CDR1 and CDR2 from the germline V gene are SGHNT and YYREEE (reference sequence). CDR3 sequence reads: CASSFYVGAQYF. CDR3 DNA sequence: TGTGCCAGCAGCTTTTATGTCGGTGCCCAGTACTTC.

The CDR3 DNA follows: TGTGCCAGCAGCGAGGGGTCTGGGGGCGTCTATGGCTACACCTTC. The encoded protein is CASSEGSGGVYGYTF. This chain uses TRBV9 with TRBJ1-2, with a possible D match to TRBD1 (6 bases). The germline V gene encodes CDR1 SGDLS and CDR2 YYNGEE. Between the trimmed V and J ends, which lost 3 bases and 4 bases, there was a span of 16 bases. This CDR3 is built from 15 residues.

The J gene is TRBJ1-2, the V gene TRBV7-8; the D gene is possibly TRBD1 (6 bases). CDR1 is SGHVS, CDR2 FQNEAQ, per germline. This CDR3 is 15 amino acids long. V lost 5 bases to trimming and J lost 4 bases, with 17 bases between them. The CDR3 DNA reads as TGTGCCAGCAGCCCCCTAGACAGGCCGGGCTATGGCTACACCTTC. Translating it yields CASSPLDRPGYGYTF.

The table lists this clone with a few counts. V and J are TRBV3-1 (or the pseudogene TRBV3-2) and TRBJ1-6; D is unresolved. Deletions cut 2 bases from V and 7 bases from J, with 12 bases between. The CDR3 runs 15 residues. Germline assignment: CDR1 LGHDT and CDR2 YNNKEL (reference sequence). CDR3 nucleotide sequence: TGTGCCAGCAGCCAATTGGCGAGGGCGAATTCACCCCTCCACTTT. Translating it yields CASSQLARANSPLHF.

The gene calls are TRBV2 and TRBJ2-1; 9 bases agree with TRBD1. CDR3 length: 16 amino acids. Germline V lookup: CDR1 SNHLY, CDR2 FYNNEI. The J segment lost 3 bases and the V segment lost 4 bases, leaving 7 bases of the junction unmatched. The CDR3, as DNA: TGTGCCAGCAGTGCCACGACAGGGGGTATCTACAATGAGCAGTTCTTC. It specifies CASSATTGGIYNEQFF.

This clone was seen a single time. This chain uses TRBV21-1 with TRBJ2-7; no check of the table's D call, TRBD1, against the DNA was made. TRBV21-1 is an annotated pseudogene. The CDR3 extends over 14 amino acids. CDR3 nucleotide sequence: TGTGCCAGCAGCACTATGGACAGGGGGGGTGAGCAGTACGTC. It yields the protein CASSTMDRGGEQYV.

The chain employs TRBV6-5 and TRBJ1-5; the match to TRBD1 covers 7 bases. CDR1 and CDR2 from the germline V gene are MNHEY and SVGAGI. The CDR3 consists of 15 residues. V lost 6 bases to trimming and J lost 0 bases; unmatched junction nucleotides: 5. DNA of the CDR3: TGTGCCAGCAGCCCGACAGGGAGTAGCAATCAGCCCCAGCATTTT. This codes for CASSPTGSSNQPQHF.

The chain is built from TRBV28 and TRBJ2-2; perhaps TRBD1 as D (5 bases). With 6 bases removed from V and 6 bases from J, the gap between germline ends came to 11 bases. The CDR3 runs 13 residues. The V gene's germline CDR1 is MDHEN and CDR2 SYDVKM. In DNA, the CDR3 is TGTGCCAGCAGCCGTCAGGGTTCCGGGGAGCTGTTTTTT. Its translation: CASSRQGSGELFF.

The chain has TRBV6-5 and TRBJ1-2; TRBD1 agrees at 7 bases. Per the germline V gene, CDR1 is MNHEY and CDR2 is SVGAGI. This CDR3 is built from 13 residues. With 7 bases clipped from V and 6 bases from J, the junction kept 8 bases outside the gene matches. CDR3 protein: CASKQKGGNGYTF. CDR3 nucleotides: TGTGCCAGCAAACAGAAAGGGGGCAATGGCTACACCTTC.

The chain couples TRBV5-1 to TRBJ2-2, with 7 bases fitting TRBD1. The ends lost 4 bases at V and 2 bases at J; junction bases unmatched: 5. Germline V CDR1 and CDR2: SGHRS, YFSETQ. CDR3 length: 15 residues. CDR3 sequence reads: CASSPGTANTGELFF. In nucleotides, the CDR3 is TGCGCCAGCAGCCCGGGGACAGCTAACACCGGGGAGCTGTTTTTT.